The 30 T cell receptor beta chains reported below all come from one sample, sequenced in a study of OX40 agonist ivuxolimab in advanced cancers. TCRdb's copy holds only in-frame clones and misses some; the assay was immunoSEQ multiplex PCR. Of 55,000 to 70,000 clones in the sample, roughly 86% were seen once. The material was CD4+ or CD8+ T cells sorted from blood, obtained in a trial of the OX40 agonist ivuxolimab. The receptors were gathered from an adult with an advanced solid tumor such as melanoma, head and neck, liver or kidney cancer.

The gene calls are TRBV19 and TRBJ2-7; 8 bases are shared with TRBD1. The V and J ends lost 5 bases and 5 bases, in that order; junction bases with no gene match: 5. Germline V gene sequence: CDR1 LNHDA, CDR2 SQIVND (reference sequence). CDR3 length: 13 residues. CDR3 DNA sequence: TGTGCCAGTAGTGCAGGACAGGGAAACGAGCAGTACTTC. Translated: CASSAGQGNEQYF.

This clone appeared once. J is TRBJ1-6 and V is TRBV27, with a weak D call TRBD1 (6 bases). Germline CDR1 reads MNHEY; CDR2 reads SMNVEV (reference sequence). The CDR3 spans 17 residues. V lost 0 bases and J 7 bases, leaving 16 bases between the germline ends. The CDR3 nucleotides read TGTGCCAGCAGTTTATCGTGGGGGGCAGGGAACAATTCACCCCTCCACTTT. Translation gives CASSLSWGAGNNSPLHF.

The chain employs TRBV4-3 and TRBJ2-3; 8 bases fit TRBD2. Per the germline V gene, CDR1 is LGHNA and CDR2 is YSLEER. This CDR3 region has 17 residues. Losses at the gene ends were 0 bases for V and 3 bases for J; bases not matched to a gene: 8. CDR3: CASSQDHTSGGTDTQYF. CDR3 coding DNA: TGCGCCAGCAGCCAAGATCATACTAGCGGAGGGACAGATACGCAGTATTTT.

The chain uses TRBV10-3 and TRBJ1-3; D gene ambiguous. Trimming took off 7 bases at V and 3 bases at J, with 7 bases between the two ends. Germline V gives CDR1 ENHRY, CDR2 SYGVKD. This CDR3 has 12 residues. In nucleotides, the CDR3 is TGTGCCATCATAGGAAGTGGAAACACCATATATTTT. Its translation: CAIIGSGNTIYF.

The rearrangement uses TRBV28 and TRBJ1-6; D gene ambiguous. Germline CDR1 reads MDHEN; CDR2 reads SYDVKM. Trimming took off 7 bases at V and 0 bases at J, with 19 bases between the two ends. The length of the CDR3 is 18 residues. CDR3 sequence (DNA): TGTGCCAGCACTCCCCCGAGAGGGCCTAGCTCCTATAATTCACCCCTCCACTTT. It translates to CASTPPRGPSSYNSPLHF.

The CDR3 coding sequence is TGTGCCACCAGCAGAGATCCCGGGCGCGAGCAGTACTTC. It encodes CATSRDPGREQYF. V gene TRBV15 combines with J gene TRBJ2-7; D not resolved. This CDR3 is 13 amino acids long. CDR1 is LNHNV, CDR2 YYDKDF, per germline (reference sequence). Trimming stripped 0 bases from V and 6 bases from J, with 9 bases between.

The chain employs TRBV27 and TRBJ2-2; 7 bases match TRBD1. The V gene's germline CDR1 is MNHEY and CDR2 SMNVEV (reference sequence). The ends lost 5 bases at V and 6 bases at J; junction bases unmatched: 6. This CDR3 has 14 residues. CDR3 region: CASSLQGIAGELFF. CDR3 DNA sequence: TGTGCCAGCAGTCTACAGGGGATCGCCGGGGAGCTGTTTTTT.

This clone was detected a few times. The chain links TRBV5-1 to TRBJ2-2; TRBD1 aligns across 9 bases. From germline, CDR1 is SGHRS and CDR2 YFSETQ. This CDR3 region has 15 residues. The V and J ends lost 7 bases and 2 bases, in that order; junction bases with no gene match: 6. CDR3 amino acids: CASDPGQGNTGELFF. DNA of the CDR3: TGCGCCAGCGATCCGGGACAGGGAAACACCGGGGAGCTGTTTTTT.

The chain links TRBV6-6 to TRBJ1-4, with a tentative D call TRBD1 (6 bases). Germline CDR1 and CDR2: MNHNY and SVGAGI (reference sequence). Trimming removed 8 bases from V and 1 base from J, with 11 bases in between. CDR3 length: 14 residues. In nucleotides, the CDR3 is TGTGCCAGCCGGAACAGGGAAACTAATGAAAAACTGTTTTTT. Its protein is CASRNRETNEKLFF.

The chain carries TRBV4-2 and TRBJ2-1, with 7 bases that match TRBD1. The germline CDR1 and CDR2 sequences are LGHNA and YNFKEQ. The CDR3 sequence is 15 residues long. J gave up 3 bases and V 4 bases, and 6 bases lay outside the gene matches. CDR3 loop: CASSPRQGDYNEQFF. The CDR3 nucleotides are TGTGCCAGCAGCCCGCGACAGGGAGACTACAATGAGCAGTTCTTC.

V gene TRBV7-2 combines with J gene TRBJ1-4; unclear D gene. This CDR3 is 16 amino acids long. The germline gives CDR1 SGHTA, CDR2 FQGNSA. Trimming removed 2 bases at V and 0 bases at J, with 10 bases between. For the CDR3, the DNA is TGTGCCAGCAGCTTAAGGGCCCGCTCAACTAATGAAAAACTGTTTTTT. Translation: CASSLRARSTNEKLFF.

The gene calls are TRBV5-1 and TRBJ2-2; tentatively, D is TRBD1 (5 bases). CDR3 length: 13 residues. Germline V gene data show CDR1 as SGHRS and CDR2 as YFSETQ. V lost 2 bases, J lost 5 bases, and 7 bases lay in between. The CDR3 region is CASSLPGTGELFF. The DNA of the CDR3 is TGCGCCAGCAGCTTACCAGGGACCGGGGAGCTGTTTTTT. The whole variable domain, remainder taken from reference TRBV5-1 and TRBJ2-2, is KAGVTQTPRYLIKTRGQQVTLSCSPISGHRSVSWYQQTPGQGLQFLFEYFSETQRNKGNFPGRFSGRQFSNSRSEMNVSTLELGDSALYLCASSLPGTGELFFGEGSRLTVL.

The J gene is TRBJ1-5, the V gene TRBV2, with TRBD1 matching over 7 bases. CDR3 length: 14 amino acids. J gave up 3 bases and V 6 bases, and 5 bases lay outside the gene matches. The germline V gene encodes CDR1 SNHLY and CDR2 FYNNEI. CDR3 in amino acids: CASRRQGPNQPQHF. CDR3 coding DNA: TGTGCCAGCAGAAGACAGGGACCCAATCAGCCCCAGCATTTT.

The chain couples TRBV18 to TRBJ1-4; D gene ambiguous. The germline gives CDR1 KGHSH, CDR2 LQKENI. Trimming left V 3 bases short and J 5 bases short, with 13 bases between. There are 15 residues in the CDR3. The DNA for the CDR3 is TGTGCCAGCTCACCTTCTTGGACGGGAAATGAAAAACTGTTTTTT. This gives the protein CASSPSWTGNEKLFF.

V and J are TRBV6-6 and TRBJ1-2; no definite D call. Between the trimmed V and J ends, which lost 5 bases and 1 base, there was a span of 14 bases. The germline V gene encodes CDR1 MNHNY and CDR2 SVGAGI (reference sequence). This CDR3 comprises 15 residues. The CDR3 loop is CASSTITSYNYGYTF. Here the CDR3 DNA reads TGTGCCAGCAGTACAATTACGTCCTATAACTATGGCTACACCTTC.

V is TRBV19 and J is TRBJ2-7; 8 nucleotides agree with TRBD1. From germline, CDR1 is LNHDA and CDR2 SQIVND (reference sequence). The CDR3 sequence is 14 residues long. J lost 0 bases, V lost 7 bases, and 5 bases had no gene match. The CDR3 reads CASKGQENSYEQYF. The CDR3 DNA reads TGTGCCAGTAAGGGACAGGAGAACTCCTACGAGCAGTACTTC.

The CDR3 bases are TGTGCCAGCAGCGTAGGAGGGGTGACACAAGAGACCCAGTACTTC. It is translated as CASSVGGVTQETQYF. The V gene is TRBV9, the J gene TRBJ2-5; tentatively, D is TRBD1 or TRBD2 (5 bases each). The germline V and J ends were trimmed by 0 bases and 2 bases, with 11 bases remaining between them. Germline lookup yields CDR1 SGDLS and CDR2 YYNGEE. This CDR3 is 15 amino acids long.

The rearrangement links TRBV30 to TRBJ1-6, with 7 bases aligning to TRBD1. The trim removed 5 bases at V and 7 bases at J, leaving 5 bases unmatched. The V gene's germline CDR1 is GTSNPN and CDR2 SVGIG (reference sequence). CDR3 length equals 13 residues. CDR3: CAWSGQENSPLHF. The CDR3 coding sequence is TGTGCCTGGTCCGGACAGGAGAATTCACCCCTCCACTTT. The variable domain in full, with the rest retrieved from reference TRBV30 and TRBJ1-6, is SQTIHQWPATLVQPVGSPLSLECTVEGTSNPNLYWYRQAAGRGLQLLFYSVGIGQISSEVPQNLSASRPQDRQFILSSKKLLLSDSGFYLCAWSGQENSPLHFGNGTRLTVT.

The genes are TRBV4-1 and TRBJ2-3; 11 nucleotides match TRBD2. The CDR3 has 15 residues. Trimming took 3 bases from V and 4 from J; bases not matched to a gene: 3. Germline CDR1 and CDR2: MGHRA and YSYEKL. CDR3 coding DNA: TGCGCCAGCAGCCAGTATAGCGGGGGGGCAGATACGCAGTATTTT. Amino acids: CASSQYSGGADTQYF.

V gene TRBV6-6 combines with J gene TRBJ2-5; no firm D call. The germline gives CDR1 MNHNY, CDR2 SVGAGI (reference sequence). This CDR3 spans 12 amino acids. V lost 5 bases and J 5 bases, leaving 9 bases between the germline ends. The DNA for the CDR3 is TGTGCCAGCAGTCCCCAGACCGAGACCCAGTACTTC. As protein: CASSPQTETQYF.

This chain uses TRBV28 with TRBJ1-2, with D possibly matching TRBD1 (5 bases). The CDR3 spans 13 residues. Trimming left V 5 bases short and J 8 bases short, with 15 bases between. CDR1 MDHEN and CDR2 SYDVKM come from the germline V gene. CDR3 coding DNA: TGTGCCAGCAGTACGCCGGGGACGTACGGCTACACCTTC. Translation gives CASSTPGTYGYTF.

The chain uses TRBV28 and TRBJ1-1, with 8 bases that match TRBD1. The germline CDR1 and CDR2 sequences are MDHEN and SYDVKM. Germline trimming cut 9 bases from V and 5 bases from J; bases unmatched to any gene: 11. This CDR3 is 14 amino acids long. The CDR3 sequence is CASPPQGARTEAFF. Here the CDR3 DNA reads TGTGCCAGTCCCCCTCAGGGGGCGAGGACTGAAGCTTTCTTT.

This chain links TRBV6-5 with TRBJ2-1; D might be TRBD2 (6 bases). Trimming removed 8 bases from V and 0 bases from J, with 14 bases in between. The CDR3 sequence is 15 residues long. Germline values: CDR1 MNHEY, CDR2 SVGAGI. The CDR3 protein is CASRPGLNSYNEQFF. CDR3 bases: TGTGCCAGCCGCCCGGGACTCAACTCCTACAATGAGCAGTTCTTC.

The chain couples TRBV30 to TRBJ1-2; D possibly corresponds to TRBD1 (5 bases). Between the trimmed V and J ends, which lost 0 bases and 10 bases, there was a span of 15 bases. This CDR3 region has 13 residues. The germline CDR1 and CDR2 sequences are GTSNPN and SVGIG (reference sequence). The CDR3: CAWSVLEGRSYTF. Written as DNA, the CDR3 is TGTGCCTGGAGTGTACTGGAGGGGCGTTCCTACACCTTC.

V is TRBV29-1 and J is TRBJ1-2, with TRBD1 matching 7 bases. In germline, CDR1 is SQVTM, CDR2 ANQGSEA. V lost 0 bases, J lost 4 bases, and 14 bases stayed unmatched. The CDR3 sequence is 17 residues long. CDR3 nucleotides: TGCAGCGTTGAAGATCCGTGGACAGGCCCTTCGCTCTATGGCTACACCTTC. Translated: CSVEDPWTGPSLYGYTF.

The chain couples TRBV6-1 to TRBJ2-1; D possibly uses TRBD1 or TRBD2 (6 bases each). Trimming took off 10 bases at V and 5 bases at J, with 15 bases between the two ends. CDR1 is MNHNS and CDR2 is SASEGT in the germline V gene. This CDR3 spans 13 amino acids. CDR3 residues: CANRDWKNNEQFF. CDR3 coding DNA: TGTGCCAACAGGGACTGGAAAAACAATGAGCAGTTCTTC.

A single count supports this clone. CDR3 sequence reads: CASSITTETYEQYF. In DNA form, the CDR3 reads TGTGCCAGTAGTATAACGACGGAGACCTACGAGCAGTACTTC. This chain links TRBV19 with TRBJ2-7, with D unresolved. Germline-derived CDR1 and CDR2 are LNHDA and SQIVND (reference sequence). V gave up 2 bases and J gave up 2 bases, with 10 bases separating them. The CDR3 is 14 residues long.

The chain is built from TRBV6-1 and TRBJ2-3; 11 bases line up with TRBD2. The CDR3 runs 14 residues. Germline V gene data show CDR1 as MNHNS and CDR2 as SASEGT. V shed 6 bases and J 4 bases; nucleotides not matched to a gene: 3. DNA of the CDR3: TGTGCCAGCAGGGTAGCGGGGGGGTCAGATACGCAGTATTTT. Translation gives CASRVAGGSDTQYF.

V usage is TRBV9 and J usage is TRBJ1-1; 10 nucleotides align to TRBD1. This CDR3 is 17 amino acids long. Per germline, CDR1 SGDLS and CDR2 YYNGEE. V gave up 0 bases and J gave up 0 bases; unmatched junction bases: 5. The CDR3 spells CASSVGGTGAMNTEAFF. The CDR3 nucleotides read TGTGCCAGCAGCGTAGGGGGGACAGGGGCCATGAACACTGAAGCTTTCTTT.

This chain connects TRBV7-2 to TRBJ2-7, with no clear D. The V gene lost 1 base and the J gene lost 2 bases, with 9 bases spanning the gap. This CDR3 contains 14 residues. The germline CDR1 and CDR2 sequences are SGHTA and FQGNSA. The DNA of the CDR3 is TGTGCCAGCAGCTTAGGTGACCTGACCTACGAGCAGTACTTC. Its protein is CASSLGDLTYEQYF.